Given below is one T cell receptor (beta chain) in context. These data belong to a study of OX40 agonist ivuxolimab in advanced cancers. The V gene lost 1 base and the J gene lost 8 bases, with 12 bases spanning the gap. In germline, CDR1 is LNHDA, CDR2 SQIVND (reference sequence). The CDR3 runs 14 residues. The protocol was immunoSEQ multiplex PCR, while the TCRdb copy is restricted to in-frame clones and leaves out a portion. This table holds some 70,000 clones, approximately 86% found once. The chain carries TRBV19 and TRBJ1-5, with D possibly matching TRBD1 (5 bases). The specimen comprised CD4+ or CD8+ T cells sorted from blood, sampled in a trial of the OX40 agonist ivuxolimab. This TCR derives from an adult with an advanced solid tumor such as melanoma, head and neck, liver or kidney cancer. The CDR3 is CASSIGGGREPQHF. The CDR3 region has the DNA TGTGCCAGTAGTATAGGGGGGGGACGGGAGCCCCAGCATTTT. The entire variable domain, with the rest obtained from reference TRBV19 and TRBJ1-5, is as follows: DGGITQSPKYLFRKEGQNVTLSCEQNLNHDAMYWYRQDPGQGLRLIYYSQIVNDFQKGDIAEGYSVSREKKESFPLTVTSAQKNPTAFYLCASSIGGGREPQHFGDGTRLSIL.